The rows below give T cell receptor beta chains drawn from one sample of a study of CD8 T cells in Susac syndrome. Each CDR3 protein gets one entry after TCRdb re-called the immunoSEQ multiplex PCR reads with MiXCR. The sample has some 190,000 distinct CDR3 sequences; approximately 94% are singletons. Input material: CD4+ T cells from PBMCs. Every receptor here comes from a human donor in good health. The CDR3 runs from the conserved cysteine through the conserved F or W. Each record gives: J gene, D gene, CDR3 length, V gene, clone size, CDR3 protein, CDR3 DNA. A D gene is named only where the DNA matches it firmly. Clone size is shown for a subset of rows, as once, few, many or a class of expanded clone.

j_call: TRBJ1-1
d_call: TRBD1
cdr3_length: 14
v_call: TRBV3-1
clone_size: NA
cdr3_aa: CASSWTGINTEAFF
cdr3_nt: TGTGCCAGCAGCTGGACAGGGATCAACACTGAAGCTTTCTTT

j_call: TRBJ2-7
d_call: NA
cdr3_length: 13
v_call: TRBV20-1
clone_size: NA
cdr3_aa: CSALTTGSYEQYF
cdr3_nt: TGCAGTGCCCTAACGACAGGAAGCTACGAGCAGTACTTC

j_call: TRBJ2-7
d_call: NA
cdr3_length: 13
v_call: TRBV9
clone_size: NA
cdr3_aa: CASSVDPPTEQYF
cdr3_nt: TGTGCCAGCAGCGTCGACCCCCCGACAGAGCAGTACTTC

j_call: TRBJ2-5
d_call: TRBD2
cdr3_length: 14
v_call: TRBV7-8
clone_size: NA
cdr3_aa: CASTWTSGRQTQYF
cdr3_nt: TGTGCCAGCACCTGGACTAGCGGGAGGCAGACCCAGTACTTC

j_call: TRBJ2-3
d_call: TRBD2
cdr3_length: 14
v_call: TRBV29-1
clone_size: NA
cdr3_aa: CSVELAVRTDTQYF
cdr3_nt: TGCAGCGTGGAACTAGCGGTGCGCACAGATACGCAGTATTTT

j_call: TRBJ2-3
d_call: NA
cdr3_length: 12
v_call: TRBV12-5
clone_size: NA
cdr3_aa: CASGKGMDTQYF
cdr3_nt: TGTGCTAGTGGCAAAGGGATGGATACGCAGTATTTT

j_call: TRBJ2-1
d_call: NA
cdr3_length: 15
v_call: TRBV7-8
clone_size: NA
cdr3_aa: CASTTSGQGRNEQFF
cdr3_nt: TGTGCCAGCACCACTTCAGGGCAGGGGAGGAATGAGCAGTTCTTC

j_call: TRBJ2-1
d_call: TRBD2
cdr3_length: 16
v_call: TRBV4-3
clone_size: NA
cdr3_aa: CASSPLAAFTGSEQFF
cdr3_nt: TGCGCCAGCAGCCCCCTAGCGGCCTTCACTGGGAGTGAGCAGTTCTTC

j_call: TRBJ1-1
d_call: TRBD1
cdr3_length: 11
v_call: TRBV29-1
clone_size: NA
cdr3_aa: CSVHTGGEAFF
cdr3_nt: TGCAGCGTCCACACAGGGGGTGAAGCTTTCTTT

j_call: TRBJ2-3
d_call: NA
cdr3_length: 15
v_call: TRBV23-1
clone_size: NA
cdr3_aa: CASSQSSGDTDTQYF
cdr3_nt: TGCGCCAGCAGTCAATCCTCGGGGGACACAGATACGCAGTATTTT

j_call: TRBJ1-2
d_call: NA
cdr3_length: 14
v_call: TRBV6-6
clone_size: NA
cdr3_aa: CASRSPGEHDGYTF
cdr3_nt: TGTGCCAGCAGATCTCCTGGGGAGCACGATGGCTACACCTTC

j_call: TRBJ2-3
d_call: NA
cdr3_length: 15
v_call: TRBV6-2/TRBV6-3
clone_size: NA
cdr3_aa: CASSSRDSSTDTQYF
cdr3_nt: TGTGCCAGCAGTTCCCGGGACTCCAGCACAGATACGCAGTATTTT

j_call: TRBJ2-3
d_call: NA
cdr3_length: 11
v_call: TRBV6-2/TRBV6-3
clone_size: NA
cdr3_aa: CASGQEKTQYF
cdr3_nt: TGTGCCAGCGGCCAGGAAAAAACGCAGTATTTT

j_call: TRBJ2-5
d_call: NA
cdr3_length: 15
v_call: TRBV6-1
clone_size: NA
cdr3_aa: CASSEAGQQRETQYF
cdr3_nt: TGTGCCAGCAGTGAAGCGGGGCAGCAGAGGGAGACCCAGTACTTC

j_call: TRBJ2-1
d_call: TRBD2
cdr3_length: 17
v_call: TRBV3-1
clone_size: once
cdr3_aa: CASSPRAGTRVYNEQFF
cdr3_nt: TGTGCCAGCAGCCCCAGGGCGGGGACTAGGGTTTACAATGAGCAGTTCTTC

j_call: TRBJ2-5
d_call: NA
cdr3_length: 12
v_call: TRBV30
clone_size: NA
cdr3_aa: CAWSVHGETQYF
cdr3_nt: TGTGCCTGGAGTGTACATGGGGAAACCCAGTACTTC